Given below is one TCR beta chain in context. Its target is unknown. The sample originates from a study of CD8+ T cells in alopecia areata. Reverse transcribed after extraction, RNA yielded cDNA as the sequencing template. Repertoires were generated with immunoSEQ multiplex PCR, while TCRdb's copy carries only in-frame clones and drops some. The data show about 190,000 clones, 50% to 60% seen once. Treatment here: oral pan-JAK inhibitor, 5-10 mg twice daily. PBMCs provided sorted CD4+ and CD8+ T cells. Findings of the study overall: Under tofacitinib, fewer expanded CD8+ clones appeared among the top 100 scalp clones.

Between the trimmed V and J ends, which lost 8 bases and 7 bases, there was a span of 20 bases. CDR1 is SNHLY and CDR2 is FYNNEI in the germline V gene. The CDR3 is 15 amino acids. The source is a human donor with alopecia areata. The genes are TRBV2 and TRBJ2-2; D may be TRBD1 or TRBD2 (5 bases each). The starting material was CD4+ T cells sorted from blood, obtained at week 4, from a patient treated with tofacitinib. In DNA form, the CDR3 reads TGTGCCAGCCAGCCGGGCACAGGAGGCCGCGGGGAGCTGTTTTTT. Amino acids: CASQPGTGGRGELFF.